This passage covers 15 T cell receptor beta chains from one sample sequenced in a study of lymphopenia after photon versus proton radiotherapy. Profiling relied on immunoSEQ multiplex PCR, and the TCRdb table lists in-frame clones only, not all of them. The sample yields 35,000 to 40,000 clones, roughly 84% seen once. Sequencing was performed on peripheral blood, taken from a patient treated with photon-based radiotherapy. The receptors were gathered from a man aged 50 to 59 with gastric cancer.

The CDR3 region has the DNA TGCAGCCTGACAGGGTTGGGGAACACTGAAGCTTTCTTT. It encodes CSLTGLGNTEAFF. The V and J genes are TRBV29-1 and TRBJ1-1, with 7 nucleotides matching TRBD1. Germline CDR1 and CDR2: SQVTM and ANQGSEA. V was clipped by 8 bases and J by 1 base; unmatched bases: 7. CDR3 length: 13 amino acids.

The table lists this clone with a few counts. This chain connects TRBV11-2 to TRBJ2-5; 10 bases line up with TRBD1. The CDR3 spans 16 residues. With V trimmed by 2 bases and J by 5 bases, 8 bases remained unmatched. Germline V gene lookup returns CDR1 SGHAT and CDR2 FQNNGV. The CDR3 protein is CASSLTGQGMGETQYF. CDR3 DNA sequence: TGTGCCAGCAGCTTAACGGGACAGGGGATGGGGGAGACCCAGTACTTC.

The rearrangement links TRBV28 to TRBJ1-5; D is undetermined. Germline-derived CDR1 and CDR2 are MDHEN and SYDVKM. V lost 2 bases and J lost 4, with 15 bases in between. There are 16 residues in the CDR3. The chain's CDR3 is CASSLTATRRNQPQHF. In DNA form, the CDR3 reads TGTGCCAGCAGTTTAACGGCCACCAGACGGAATCAGCCCCAGCATTTT.

The V call is TRBV6-6, the J call TRBJ1-5; no clear D. Germline assignment: CDR1 MNHNY and CDR2 SVGAGI (reference sequence). Trimming cost V 8 bases and J 2 bases, with 13 bases left between them. The CDR3 covers 14 residues. The CDR3 coding sequence is TGTGCCAGCCTTGACCTGGGTCGCAATCAGCCCCAGCATTTT. This sequence encodes CASLDLGRNQPQHF.

The chain recombines TRBV27 with TRBJ2-7; D not certain. V gave up 0 bases and J gave up 1 base, with 13 bases separating them. Germline values: CDR1 MNHEY, CDR2 SMNVEV (reference sequence). The length of the CDR3 is 16 residues. This chain's CDR3 is CASSLSMRRGSYEQYF. The DNA of the CDR3 is TGTGCCAGCAGTTTATCGATGAGGCGAGGATCCTACGAGCAGTACTTC.

The J gene is TRBJ1-3, the V gene TRBV5-1; the D is unclear. This CDR3 has 16 residues. V was pared by 0 bases and J by 0 bases, with 10 bases between. Germline CDR1 SGHRS, CDR2 YFSETQ. This CDR3 is CASSLAQSTSGNTIYF. The CDR3 nucleotides read TGCGCCAGCAGCTTGGCACAGTCCACCTCTGGAAACACCATATATTTT.

This clone has just a few counts. The chain couples TRBV5-5 to TRBJ2-5, with 8 bases aligning to TRBD2. There are 17 residues in the CDR3. V was clipped by 1 base and J by 1 base; unmatched bases: 9. The V gene's germline CDR1 is SGHKS and CDR2 YYEKEE (reference sequence). CDR3 protein: CASSLSAGGTIQETQYF. CDR3 bases: TGTGCCAGCAGCTTGTCTGCGGGGGGTACCATCCAAGAGACCCAGTACTTC.

The genes are TRBV10-3 and TRBJ2-2; 8 positions agree with TRBD1. V lost 6 bases, J lost 5 bases, and 5 bases stayed unmatched. This CDR3 is 14 amino acids long. Germline values: CDR1 ENHRY, CDR2 SYGVKD. The CDR3 loop is CAIRDRGRTGELFF. CDR3 DNA sequence: TGTGCCATCAGAGACAGGGGTAGAACCGGGGAGCTGTTTTTT.

The chain uses TRBV6-6 and TRBJ1-5; a possible D gene is TRBD1 (6 bases). V was pared by 6 bases and J by 0 bases, with 9 bases between. In germline, CDR1 is MNHNY, CDR2 SVGAGI (reference sequence). The CDR3 runs to 14 residues. This CDR3 is CASRLQGSNQPQHF. CDR3 sequence (DNA): TGTGCCAGCAGATTACAGGGTAGCAATCAGCCCCAGCATTTT.

The V and J genes are TRBV7-2 and TRBJ1-4, with D maybe TRBD1 (5 bases). CDR1 is SGHTA and CDR2 is FQGNSA in the germline V gene. Trimming took 2 bases from V and 8 from J, leaving 9 bases between them. This CDR3 is 13 amino acids long. As DNA, the CDR3 is TGTGCCAGCAGCTTATGGGACGGAGAAAAACTGTTTTTT. It specifies CASSLWDGEKLFF.

Comments on this clone: Other DNA sequences in the sample encode the same CDR3. This chain uses TRBV19 with TRBJ2-7; TRBD1 agrees at 8 bases. Germline-derived CDR1 and CDR2 are LNHDA and SQIVND (reference sequence). The CDR3 loop spans 13 amino acids. The J segment lost 2 bases and the V segment lost 7 bases, leaving 4 bases of the junction unmatched. The CDR3 spells CASKGTGTYEQYF. The CDR3 DNA follows: TGTGCCAGTAAGGGGACAGGCACCTACGAGCAGTACTTC.

Remarks on this clone: At one of its ends the junction is not consistent with the germline gene, which may arise from a read error. The rearrangement joins TRBV28 to TRBJ2-3; TRBD2 matches at 9 bases. Looked up from germline, CDR1 is MDHEN and CDR2 is SYDVKM. The CDR3 contains 15 residues. DNA of the CDR3: TGTGCCAGCAGTTTAACCGGGACTAGCAGAGATACGCAGTATTTT. Translation: CASSLTGTSRDTQYF.

The V call is TRBV7-9, the J call TRBJ2-1; 9 positions agree with TRBD2. The CDR3 loop spans 16 amino acids. Germline V gene lookup returns CDR1 SEHNR and CDR2 FQNEAQ (reference sequence). V trimming: 5 bases; J trimming: 7 bases; junction bases outside the gene matches: 12. The DNA of the CDR3 is TGTGCCAGCAGCCAACGGTTGCGGGAGGGCCGAAATGAGCAGTTCTTC. Protein: CASSQRLREGRNEQFF.

The gene calls are TRBV2 and TRBJ2-5, with D perhaps matching TRBD1 or TRBD2 (5 bases each). The germline V gene has CDR1 SNHLY and CDR2 FYNNEI. The CDR3 covers 13 residues. V was shortened by 4 bases and J by 4 bases, with 10 bases between the two germline ends. The CDR3 DNA is TGTGCCAGCAGTGGGGGTGGGGGAGAGACCCAGTACTTC. Translated: CASSGGGGETQYF.

The V gene is TRBV10-3, the J gene TRBJ2-7, with TRBD1 matching 7 bases. CDR1 is ENHRY and CDR2 is SYGVKD in the germline V gene. This CDR3 contains 13 residues. The V segment lost 6 bases and the J segment 2 bases; nucleotides outside the gene matches: 4. The CDR3 loop is CAISQDRAYEQYF. CDR3 nucleotides: TGTGCCATCAGCCAAGACAGGGCCTACGAGCAGTACTTC.